This TCR beta chain was captured by sequencing in a study of graft-versus-host responses after intestinal transplantation. Overall study context: All recipients got anti-thymocyte globulin induction, then tacrolimus and steroids for roughly three years.

Findings and limits, study-wide: When patients had graft-donor T cell macrochimerism, their allografts held high graft-versus-host to host-versus-graft clonal ratios. The authors found GvH clones in recipient marrow, some appearing first in ileum or blood. Researchers found peak circulating GvH clone levels linked to early post-transplant HvG declines.

On this clone: Its specificity is unknown.

Sequencing used immunoSEQ multiplex PCR; TCRdb keeps in-frame clones, though not all of them. This sample has 75,000 to 100,000 clones, with approximately 92% found just once. In germline, CDR1 is MGHRA, CDR2 YSYEKL. This CDR3 is built from 15 residues. V was cut by 4 bases and J by 5 bases, with 15 bases left in between. This TCR derives from a human donor who received an intestinal transplant. The material was unstimulated CD8+ T cells sorted from spleen or lymph node cells, obtained before intestinal transplant. The chain joins TRBV4-1 to TRBJ2-1; D is perhaps TRBD2 (6 bases). The CDR3 spells CASSLRELDDNEQFF. DNA for the CDR3: TGCGCCAGCAGCCTACGGGAGCTGGACGACAATGAGCAGTTCTTC.